Below, one T cell receptor (beta chain) is given with its context. What it binds is not known. Produced via immunoSEQ multiplex PCR; TCRdb's table is partial and in-frame only. Of approximately 61,000 clones listed, 70% to 90% are singletons. The sample's time point: cycle 4 day 1 (C4D1), after 5 to 7 weeks of nivolumab. With no exception, relapse followed autologous stem cell transplantation in all patients, and brentuximab vedotin exposure varied. The sample originates from a study of PD-1 blockade in classical Hodgkin lymphoma. This CDR3 is built from 15 residues. V trimming: 2 bases; J trimming: 7 bases; junction bases outside the gene matches: 6. Germline CDR1 is MNHNY and CDR2 is SVGAGI (reference sequence). General study points: CD4+ TCR diversity climbed significantly by C4D1, unlike CD8+ TCR diversity. At baseline, newly diagnosed patients reportedly showed less TCR diversity than healthy donors. Newly diagnosed and completely responding patients shared comparable baseline diversity.

The receptor comes from a human donor with classical Hodgkin lymphoma. The rearrangement joins TRBV6-6 to TRBJ2-1; 9 positions match TRBD2. The sequenced sample was peripheral blood mononuclear cells (PBMCs), obtained before the fourth cycle of nivolumab. DNA for the CDR3: TGTGCCAGCAGTTACGCTAGCGGGGCTAATAATGAGCAGTTCTTC. Translating gives CASSYASGANNEQFF.